This entry lists 14 T cell receptor beta chains sequenced from one sample in a study of PD-L1 blockade in urothelial cancer. Libraries were prepared by immunoSEQ multiplex PCR; TCRdb keeps only in-frame clonotypes and omits some of them. This sample has 45,000 to 60,000 clones, with nearly 85% found just once. The sequences come from PBMCs, collected around atezolizumab (anti-PD-L1) treatment. The receptors stem from a middle-aged man with urothelial cancer.

The CDR3 nucleotides are TGTGCCAGCAGTTTCACCGCCGTACAGGGTAACCACTATGGCTACACCTTC. This codes for CASSFTAVQGNHYGYTF. The chain links TRBV28 to TRBJ1-2, with a tentative D call TRBD1 (6 bases). V was cut by 3 bases and J by 3 bases, with 20 bases left in between. The germline gives CDR1 MDHEN, CDR2 SYDVKM. CDR3 size: 17 residues.

The gene calls are TRBV6-5 and TRBJ1-5; possibly TRBD1 for D (5 bases). CDR1 and CDR2 from the germline V gene are MNHEY and SVGAGI. This CDR3 region has 15 residues. V was clipped by 6 bases and J by 4 bases, with 16 bases between them. The CDR3 loop is CASRQGAPGNQPQHF. In DNA, the CDR3 is TGTGCCAGCAGACAAGGAGCCCCAGGGAATCAGCCCCAGCATTTT.

V and J are TRBV6-5 and TRBJ2-4, with D perhaps TRBD2 (6 bases). CDR3 length equals 13 residues. The V gene's germline CDR1 is MNHEY and CDR2 SVGAGI. The V end lost 9 bases, the J end lost 2 bases, and 11 bases lay between the germline ends. CDR3 sequence: CASRREPKNIQYF. The CDR3 DNA reads TGTGCCAGTCGGAGGGAGCCCAAAAACATTCAGTACTTC.

This clone was counted only a few times. The rearrangement links TRBV5-5 to TRBJ1-2; D may be TRBD1 (6 bases). The CDR3 has 14 amino acids. V was trimmed by 4 bases and J by 9 bases, leaving 19 bases between them. Germline V lookup: CDR1 SGHKS, CDR2 YYEKEE (reference sequence). The chain's CDR3 is CASSLRQAAQRYTF. The CDR3 region has the DNA TGTGCCAGCAGCCTAAGACAGGCTGCTCAACGCTACACCTTC.

This clone occurred once. V gene TRBV5-4 combines with J gene TRBJ2-1; perhaps TRBD2 as D (6 bases). Germline CDR1 and CDR2: SGHNT and YYREEE (reference sequence). The CDR3 has 14 amino acids. V gave up 3 bases and J gave up 3 bases, with 10 bases separating them. CDR3 in amino acids: CASSSQTSYNEQFF. In DNA, the CDR3 is TGTGCCAGCAGCTCTCAGACTAGCTACAATGAGCAGTTCTTC.

The chain uses TRBV4-1 and TRBJ2-7; TRBD1 agrees at 7 bases. V was clipped by 7 bases and J by 7 bases; unmatched bases: 7. CDR1 is MGHRA, CDR2 YSYEKL, per germline. The CDR3 loop spans 12 amino acids. Here the CDR3 DNA reads TGCGCCAGCAAGTCAGGGGGTGAGGAGCAGTACTTC. Translating gives CASKSGGEEQYF.

The chain recombines TRBV5-8 with TRBJ2-1; a weak D match, TRBD2 (6 bases). The CDR3 runs to 15 residues. Trimming cost V 2 bases and J 6 bases, with 15 bases left between them. Germline CDR1 reads SGHTS; CDR2 reads YDEGEE. CDR3 sequence (DNA): TGTGCCAGCAGCTTTGGCCTAGCGTCGACCAATGAGCAGTTCTTC. Encoded protein: CASSFGLASTNEQFF.

The chain uses TRBV28 and TRBJ2-1; tentative D call: TRBD2 (6 bases). CDR3 size: 13 residues. Germline-derived CDR1 and CDR2 are MDHEN and SYDVKM. V lost 6 bases to trimming and J lost 5 bases, with 11 bases between them. CDR3 bases: TGTGCCAGCAGGACCGGACTAAACAATGAGCAGTTCTTC. Translation gives CASRTGLNNEQFF.

The chain recombines TRBV9 with TRBJ2-7, with 9 bases aligning to TRBD1. This CDR3 contains 15 residues. CDR1 and CDR2 from the germline V gene are SGDLS and YYNGEE. The V and J ends lost 4 bases and 2 bases, in that order; junction bases with no gene match: 7. CDR3 nucleotide sequence: TGTGCCAGCAGCCCGCCCGGACAGGGGCCCTACGAGCAGTACTTC. Translation gives CASSPPGQGPYEQYF.

The chain combines TRBV25-1 with TRBJ2-4; 11 positions agree with TRBD2. The V gene's germline CDR1 is MGHDK and CDR2 SYGVNS. The CDR3 is 16 amino acids. Germline trimming cut 4 bases from V and 7 bases from J; bases unmatched to any gene: 9. The CDR3 sequence is CASSGGLAVSGNIQYF. The CDR3 DNA reads TGTGCCAGCAGTGGGGGACTAGCGGTGAGTGGGAACATTCAGTACTTC.

This clone has only one observation. The V gene is TRBV5-8, the J gene TRBJ2-7; a weak D match, TRBD1 (6 bases). Germline V CDR1 and CDR2: SGHTS, YDEGEE. Trimming took off 1 base at V and 1 base at J, with 12 bases between the two ends. The CDR3 extends over 15 amino acids. The CDR3 reads CASSLTQGQSYEQYF. CDR3 DNA: TGTGCCAGCAGCTTGACCCAGGGACAATCCTACGAGCAGTACTTC.

V is TRBV28 and J is TRBJ2-3; D is unclear. V lost 3 bases and J lost 6, with 4 bases in between. There are 11 residues in the CDR3. CDR1 is MDHEN and CDR2 is SYDVKM in the germline V gene. The CDR3 region is CASSLRDTQYF. CDR3 bases: TGTGCCAGCAGTTTGAGGGATACGCAGTATTTT.

The chain combines TRBV7-8 with TRBJ2-5; D is possibly TRBD1 (5 bases). Germline V CDR1 and CDR2: SGHVS, FQNEAQ. This CDR3 has 14 residues. Trimming took 1 base from V and 7 from J, leaving 13 bases between them. The CDR3 reads CASSLGQSLGTQYF. CDR3 DNA: TGTGCCAGCAGCTTAGGACAGTCCTTGGGGACCCAGTACTTC.

The CDR3 sequence is CASRYGPHRVTVRDTQYF. CDR3 nucleotide sequence: TGTGCCAGCAGGTATGGGCCCCACCGAGTAACGGTGCGAGATACGCAGTATTTT. The chain recombines TRBV11-2 with TRBJ2-3; D uncertain. The V end lost 6 bases, the J end lost 5 bases, and 27 bases lay between the germline ends. The germline CDR1 and CDR2 sequences are SGHAT and FQNNGV. This CDR3 has 18 amino acids.